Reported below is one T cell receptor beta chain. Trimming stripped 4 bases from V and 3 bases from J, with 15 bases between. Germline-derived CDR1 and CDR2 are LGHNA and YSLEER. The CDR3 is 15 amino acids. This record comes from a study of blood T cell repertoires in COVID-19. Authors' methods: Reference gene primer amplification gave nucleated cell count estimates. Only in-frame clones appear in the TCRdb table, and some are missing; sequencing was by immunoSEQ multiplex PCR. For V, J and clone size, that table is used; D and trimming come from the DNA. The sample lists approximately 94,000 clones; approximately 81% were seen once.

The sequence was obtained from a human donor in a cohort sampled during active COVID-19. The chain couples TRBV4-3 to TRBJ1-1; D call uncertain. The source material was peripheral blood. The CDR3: CASSLRPREHTEAFF. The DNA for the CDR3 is TGCGCCAGCAGCCTCCGGCCCCGGGAGCACACTGAAGCTTTCTTT.